The next 3 T cell receptor beta chains were all read from a single sample in a study of T cells in Graves' hyperthyroidism and ophthalmopathy (dated by TCRdb to between 2018 and 2021). Library preparation employed multiplex PCR. Instrument used: Illumina HiSeq 2000. Amplification of TCR beta CDR3 regions was carried out from RNA transcripts. A first-round RT-PCR of the TCR CDR3 used the HTBI primer set with the Qiagen OneStep RT-PCR kit. TCRdb cleaned the public reads at Q25 with fastp, built clones with MiXCR and kept in-frame beta chains. Each entry merges the rows of one CDR3 protein and shows their most common DNA and genes. The sample table lists about 180,000 distinct CDR3 sequences, less than 10% of them with a count of one. The ten top clones hold approximately 20% of the sample. Sequenced sample: blood. Receptor source: a woman in her late teens or twenties with Graves' hyperthyroidism that later progressed to Graves' ophthalmopathy.

V usage is TRBV5-6 and J usage is TRBJ2-3; 9 bases are shared with TRBD2. Germline assignment: CDR1 SGHDT and CDR2 YYEEEE. The length of the CDR3 is 17 residues. J was trimmed by 2 bases and V by 3 bases; bases with no gene match: 10. CDR3 DNA: TGTGCCAGCAGCTACATAGCGGGGGACCCTTACACAGATACGCAGTATTTT. Amino acid sequence: CASSYIAGDPYTDTQYF.

In its sample, this clonotype was seen many times. This chain connects TRBV12-3 or TRBV12-4 to TRBJ2-5; TRBD1 is a possible D gene (6 bases). The CDR3 loop spans 13 amino acids. V lost 2 bases and J 5 bases, leaving 9 bases between the germline ends. The CDR3 region is CASSLNRAETQYF. The CDR3, as DNA: TGTGCCAGCAGTTTAAACAGGGCGGAGACCCAGTACTTC.

This clonotype was detected many times. J is TRBJ2-1 and V is TRBV6-5; D ambiguous. The V end lost 2 bases, the J end lost 5 bases, and 10 bases lay between the germline ends. This CDR3 is 14 amino acids long. Per the germline V gene, CDR1 is MNHEY and CDR2 is SVGAGI. CDR3 residues: CASSYGDENNEQFF. The CDR3 bases are TGTGCCAGCAGTTACGGCGACGAGAACAATGAGCAGTTCTTC.